Below are 18 T cell receptor beta chains sequenced from a single sample in a study of blood T cell repertoires in COVID-19. Data came from immunoSEQ multiplex PCR; TCRdb stores just in-frame clones and leaves some out. The sample holds about 110,000 clones, 70% to 90% seen once. Sequencing was carried out using peripheral blood. Every receptor here comes from a human donor in a cohort sampled during active COVID-19.

Only one count was recorded for this clone. The V gene is TRBV7-9, the J gene TRBJ1-1; 9 bases agree with TRBD1. The CDR3 sequence is 15 residues long. Germline values: CDR1 SEHNR, CDR2 FQNEAQ (reference sequence). The trim removed 3 bases at V and 12 bases at J, leaving 14 bases unmatched. DNA for the CDR3: TGTGCCAGCAGCTTTGAATTACAGGGGGCCTCGGTCTCTTTCTTT. Its translation: CASSFELQGASVSFF.

This clone occurred once. The genes are TRBV9 and TRBJ2-1; a weak D match, TRBD1 (5 bases). Germline assignment: CDR1 SGDLS and CDR2 YYNGEE. Trimming pared 4 bases from V and 6 bases from J, leaving 8 bases between. The CDR3 is 12 residues long. CDR3 sequence reads: CASSFQGNEQFF. The CDR3 DNA is TGTGCCAGCAGCTTCCAGGGCAATGAGCAGTTCTTC.

This chain joins TRBV5-5 and TRBJ1-6; D may be TRBD1 (6 bases). Trimming removed 4 bases from V and 3 bases from J, with 14 bases in between. The length of the CDR3 is 16 residues. Per germline, CDR1 SGHKS and CDR2 YYEKEE (reference sequence). The CDR3 protein is CASSPHDRIYNSPLHF. CDR3 DNA: TGTGCCAGCAGCCCACATGACAGGATCTATAATTCACCCCTCCACTTT.

This chain joins TRBV6-2 or TRBV6-3 and TRBJ1-2; D not resolved. This CDR3 comprises 15 residues. CDR1 and CDR2 from the germline V gene are MNHEY and SVGEGT. The V end was cut by 4 bases, the J end by 4 bases, with 16 bases between. CDR3 residues: CASSSPTPEGYGYTF. The CDR3, as DNA: TGTGCCAGCAGTTCCCCTACCCCGGAGGGCTATGGCTACACCTTC.

The chain joins TRBV5-1 to TRBJ2-6; D may be TRBD1 (5 bases). Trimming pared 4 bases from V and 0 bases from J, leaving 20 bases between. From germline, CDR1 is SGHRS and CDR2 YFSETQ. This CDR3 region has 19 residues. The CDR3 loop reads CASSRNPTETRSGANVLTF. In DNA form, the CDR3 reads TGCGCCAGCAGCCGAAATCCGACAGAGACTCGCTCTGGGGCCAACGTCCTGACTTTC.

V gene TRBV13 combines with J gene TRBJ2-3, with TRBD2 matching 12 bases. CDR1 is PRHDT and CDR2 is FYEKMQ in the germline V gene (reference sequence). This CDR3 spans 15 amino acids. Trimming cost V 2 bases and J 5 bases; bases outside gene matches: 2. CDR3: CASSLLLAGGDTQYF. In DNA form, the CDR3 reads TGTGCCAGCAGCTTACTACTAGCGGGAGGAGATACGCAGTATTTT.

CDR3 in amino acids: CSASPGGVSGELFF. For the CDR3, the DNA is TGCAGTGCTAGTCCGGGAGGGGTCTCCGGGGAGCTGTTTTTT. The chain has TRBV20-1 and TRBJ2-2, with 8 positions matching TRBD2. After removal of 3 bases from V and 6 bases from J, the junction contained 6 bases not matched to a gene. The CDR3 has 14 residues. Germline CDR1 reads DFQATT; CDR2 reads SNEGSKA (reference sequence).

This chain connects TRBV25-1 to TRBJ1-1, with no clear D. The V end lost 3 bases, the J end lost 7 bases, and 12 bases lay between the germline ends. The length of the CDR3 is 13 residues. Germline CDR1 MGHDK, CDR2 SYGVNS. The CDR3 sequence: CASSDPGGDEAFF. CDR3 sequence (DNA): TGTGCCAGCAGTGACCCCGGCGGGGATGAAGCTTTCTTT.

The chain links TRBV7-3 to TRBJ2-7; D is possibly TRBD1 (5 bases). Germline V gene lookup returns CDR1 SGHTA and CDR2 FQGTGA. V shed 5 bases and J shed 1 base, with 9 bases lying between them. The CDR3 has 13 amino acids. The CDR3 protein is CASSPDRSYEQYF. The CDR3 DNA follows: TGTGCCAGCAGCCCCGACAGATCCTACGAGCAGTACTTC.

The CDR3 protein is CASSVTAYGYTF. The CDR3 nucleotides are TGTGCCAGCAGCGTCACAGCCTATGGCTACACCTTC. This chain connects TRBV9 to TRBJ1-2; no definite D call. Trimming removed 2 bases from V and 4 bases from J, with 6 bases in between. The CDR3 length is 12 residues. Germline CDR1 SGDLS, CDR2 YYNGEE.

The CDR3 DNA follows: TGTGCCAGCAGCCCAGGACTAGCGGGGGTCAATGAGCAGTTCTTC. Translating it yields CASSPGLAGVNEQFF. The rearrangement links TRBV7-2 to TRBJ2-1, with 13 bases aligning to TRBD2. V gave up 5 bases and J gave up 6 bases; unmatched junction bases: 4. This CDR3 is built from 15 residues. From germline, CDR1 is SGHTA and CDR2 FQGNSA.

This chain joins TRBV12-5 and TRBJ2-1, with 16 bases lining up with TRBD2. This CDR3 comprises 21 residues. CDR1 and CDR2 (germline): LGHNT, FRNRAP. V lost 0 bases, J lost 0 bases, and 8 bases stayed unmatched. The CDR3: CASGLVTLGLAGGPSYNEQFF. CDR3 coding DNA: TGTGCTAGTGGTTTGGTAACTCTGGGACTAGCGGGAGGGCCCTCCTACAATGAGCAGTTCTTC.

This clone was seen a handful of times. The V call is TRBV7-2, the J call TRBJ1-5; a weak D match, TRBD1 (5 bases). V was shortened by 7 bases and J by 5 bases, with 15 bases between the two germline ends. Germline loops: CDR1 SGHTA, CDR2 FQGNSA. The CDR3 contains 14 residues. This CDR3 is CASTATGGDQPQHF. The CDR3 nucleotides are TGTGCCAGCACCGCTACGGGAGGGGATCAGCCCCAGCATTTT.

The chain links TRBV7-9 to TRBJ2-7; 10 bases align to TRBD2. Looked up from germline, CDR1 is SEHNR and CDR2 is FQNEAQ (reference sequence). V lost 1 base, J lost 7 bases, and 4 bases stayed unmatched. CDR3 length: 14 amino acids. CDR3 protein: CASSLVSGGVEQYF. The CDR3 DNA is TGTGCCAGCAGCTTAGTGAGCGGGGGGGTTGAGCAGTACTTC.

This chain links TRBV5-4 with TRBJ1-2, with a weak D call TRBD1 (6 bases). Per germline, CDR1 SGHNT and CDR2 YYREEE (reference sequence). V lost 2 bases to trimming and J lost 1 base, with 12 bases between them. This CDR3 is 15 amino acids long. CDR3 region: CASSFYQGNNYGYTF. In DNA form, the CDR3 reads TGTGCCAGCAGCTTCTACCAGGGGAATAACTATGGCTACACCTTC. The complete variable domain, with remaining parts taken from reference TRBV5-4 and TRBJ1-2, reads ETGVTQSPTHLIKTRGQQVTLRCSSQSGHNTVSWYQQALGQGPQFIFQYYREEENGRGNFPPRFSGLQFPNYSSELNVNALELDDSALYLCASSFYQGNNYGYTFGSGTRLTVV.

J is TRBJ1-2 and V is TRBV25-1, with TRBD1 identical over 8 bases. There are 15 residues in the CDR3. CDR1 is MGHDK and CDR2 is SYGVNS in the germline V gene. V lost 3 bases, J lost 4 bases, and 7 bases stayed unmatched. The CDR3 protein is CASSEITGGGYGYTF. CDR3 nucleotides: TGTGCCAGCAGTGAGATCACAGGGGGGGGCTATGGCTACACCTTC.

V is TRBV28 and J is TRBJ2-2, with D maybe TRBD1 (5 bases). Trimming took 7 bases from V and 6 from J, leaving 12 bases between them. CDR3 length: 13 amino acids. Germline V gene lookup returns CDR1 MDHEN and CDR2 SYDVKM. Written as DNA, the CDR3 is TGTGCCAGCATCAGGGCTGGGGCCGGGGAGCTGTTTTTT. It yields the protein CASIRAGAGELFF.

The gene calls are TRBV12-3 or TRBV12-4 and TRBJ2-1; D is ambiguous. Between the trimmed V and J ends, which lost 3 bases and 10 bases, there was a span of 10 bases. This CDR3 has 12 residues. CDR3 protein: CASSLPPQEQFF. CDR3 DNA: TGTGCCAGCAGTTTGCCCCCGCAGGAGCAGTTCTTC.